This TCR beta chain was retrieved from a study of blood T cell repertoires in COVID-19. The overall study: From T cells, B-cell-depleted T cells, or PBMCs came the material, which was cDNA or gDNA.

CDR3 length: 16 residues. The V gene's germline CDR1 is SGHRS and CDR2 YFSETQ. V lost 4 bases, J lost 4 bases, and 11 bases stayed unmatched. Authors' analysis steps: Amplification with reference gene primers provided the estimates of nucleated cell counts. Sequencing used immunoSEQ multiplex PCR; TCRdb keeps in-frame clones, though not all of them. D and trimming come from the DNA, and the V and J calls and clone size come from that table. Among fewer than 90,000 clones listed, 80% were seen once. J is TRBJ2-1 and V is TRBV5-1, with 7 bases identical to TRBD2. This sequence was found in a woman older than 75 with acute or convalescent COVID-19. Sequencing input: peripheral blood. CDR3 region: CASSPPGSSGYNEQFF. CDR3 coding DNA: TGCGCCAGCAGCCCGCCGGGATCTAGCGGATACAATGAGCAGTTCTTC.